This TCR beta chain came from a study of blood T cells in healthy people across ages. Sample-barcoded 5' priming and a J-beta primer mix drove a second PCR of roughly 6 to 12 cycles. TCRdb reprocessed the 5' RACE reads via MiXCR and lists one record per CDR3 protein. The sample includes 1.2 million to 1.5 million distinct CDR3 sequences, around 39% of them seen just once. Germline V gene data show CDR1 as SEHNR and CDR2 as FQNEAQ (reference sequence). The CDR3 runs to 18 residues. The ends lost 3 bases at V and 11 bases at J; junction bases unmatched: 23. The sequencing sample was made of blood. The chain links TRBV7-9 to TRBJ2-5; 8 positions agree with TRBD2. The clonotype was recovered from a woman aged 18-35 years in good health. The DNA of the CDR3 is TGTGCCAGCAGCTTTCTCGGGGGGGATCTAATACACTACAATGAGCAGTACTTC. Residues: CASSFLGGDLIHYNEQYF. The complete variable domain, with remaining parts taken from reference TRBV7-9 and TRBJ2-5, reads DTGVSQNPRHKITKRGQNVTFRCDPISEHNRLYWYRQTLGQGPEFLTYFQNEAQLEKSRLLSDRFSAERPKGSFSTLEIQRTEQGDSAMYLCASSFLGGDLIHYNEQYFGPGTRLLVL.